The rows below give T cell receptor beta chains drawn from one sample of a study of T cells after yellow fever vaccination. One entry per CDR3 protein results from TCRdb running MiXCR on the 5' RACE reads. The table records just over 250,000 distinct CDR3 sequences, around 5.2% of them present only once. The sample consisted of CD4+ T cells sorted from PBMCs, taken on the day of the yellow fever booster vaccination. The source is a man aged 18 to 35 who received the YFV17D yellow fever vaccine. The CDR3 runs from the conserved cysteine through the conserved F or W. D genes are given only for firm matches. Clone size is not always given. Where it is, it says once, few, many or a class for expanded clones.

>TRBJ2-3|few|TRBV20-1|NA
CSAKGTTSTDTQYF
TGCAGTGCTAAAGGGACGACGAGCACAGATACGCAGTATTTT
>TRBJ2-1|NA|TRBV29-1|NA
CSAGDEQFF
TGCAGCGCTGGGGATGAGCAGTTCTTC
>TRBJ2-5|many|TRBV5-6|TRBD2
CASSLGSGGQETQYF
TGTGCCAGCAGCTTGGGTAGCGGGGGGCAAGAGACCCAGTACTTC
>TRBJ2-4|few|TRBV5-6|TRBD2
CASSKQGLAGLAKNIQYF
TGTGCCAGCAGCAAACAGGGACTAGCGGGGCTAGCCAAAAACATTCAGTACTTC
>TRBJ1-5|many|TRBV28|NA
CASSLSGQPQHF
TGTGCCAGCAGTTTATCCGGTCAGCCCCAGCATTTT
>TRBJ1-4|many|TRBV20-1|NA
CSGGGGSDEKLFF
TGCAGTGGAGGGGGAGGAAGCGATGAAAAACTGTTTTTT
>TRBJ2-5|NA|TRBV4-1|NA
CASSQAGATQYF
TGCGCCAGCAGCCAAGCAGGTGCGACCCAGTACTTC
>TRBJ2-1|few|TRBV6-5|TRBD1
CASSRTGGLIHEQFF
TGTGCCAGCAGTCGGACAGGGGGCCTTATCCATGAGCAGTTCTTC
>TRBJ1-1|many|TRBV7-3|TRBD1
CASSAGGRTEAFF
TGTGCCAGCAGCGCAGGGGGTCGGACTGAAGCTTTCTTT
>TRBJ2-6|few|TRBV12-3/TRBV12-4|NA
CASSLGFAGANVLTF
TGTGCCAGCAGTTTGGGATTCGCTGGGGCCAACGTCCTGACTTTC
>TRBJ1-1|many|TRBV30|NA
CAWSEKWVSPVDTEAFF
TGTGCCTGGAGTGAAAAATGGGTTAGTCCAGTCGACACTGAAGCTTTCTTT
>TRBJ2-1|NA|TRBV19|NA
CASNLGTAGYNEQFF
TGTGCCAGTAACCTCGGGACTGCCGGGTACAATGAGCAGTTCTTC
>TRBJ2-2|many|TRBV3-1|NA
CASSPTPGTTRRSTNTGELFF
TGTGCCAGCAGCCCTACCCCGGGCACCACCAGGAGAAGTACAAACACCGGGGAGCTGTTTTTT
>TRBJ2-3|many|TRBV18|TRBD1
CASSSGTVDTDTQYF
TGTGCCAGCTCGTCCGGGACAGTTGACACAGATACGCAGTATTTT
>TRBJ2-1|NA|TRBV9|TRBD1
CASSVDRGEQFF
TGTGCCAGCAGCGTAGACAGGGGTGAGCAGTTCTTC